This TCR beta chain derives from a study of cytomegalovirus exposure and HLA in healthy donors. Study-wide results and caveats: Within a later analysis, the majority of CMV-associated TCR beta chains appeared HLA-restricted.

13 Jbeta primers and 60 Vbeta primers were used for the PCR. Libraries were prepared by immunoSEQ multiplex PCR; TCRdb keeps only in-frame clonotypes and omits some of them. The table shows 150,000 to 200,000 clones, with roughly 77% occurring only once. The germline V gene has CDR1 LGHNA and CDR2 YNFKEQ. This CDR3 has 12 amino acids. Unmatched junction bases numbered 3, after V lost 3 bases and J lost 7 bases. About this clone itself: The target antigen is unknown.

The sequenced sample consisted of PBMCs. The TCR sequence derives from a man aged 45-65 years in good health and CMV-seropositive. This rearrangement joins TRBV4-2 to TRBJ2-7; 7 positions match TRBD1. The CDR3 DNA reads TGTGCCAGCAGCCAGCCGGGACAGGAGCAGTACTTC. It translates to CASSQPGQEQYF.